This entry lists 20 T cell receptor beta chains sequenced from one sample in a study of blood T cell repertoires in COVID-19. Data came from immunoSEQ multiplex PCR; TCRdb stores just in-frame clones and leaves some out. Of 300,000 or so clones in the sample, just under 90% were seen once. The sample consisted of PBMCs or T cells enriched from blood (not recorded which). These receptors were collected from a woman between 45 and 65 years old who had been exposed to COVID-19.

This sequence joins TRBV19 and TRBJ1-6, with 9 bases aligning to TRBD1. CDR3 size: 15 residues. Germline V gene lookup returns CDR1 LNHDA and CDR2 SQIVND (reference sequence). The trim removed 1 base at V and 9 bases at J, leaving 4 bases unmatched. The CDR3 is CASSIAGQGASPLHF. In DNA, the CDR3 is TGTGCCAGTAGTATAGCGGGACAGGGCGCTTCACCCCTCCACTTT. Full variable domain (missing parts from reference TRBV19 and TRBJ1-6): DGGITQSPKYLFRKEGQNVTLSCEQNLNHDAMYWYRQDPGQGLRLIYYSQIVNDFQKGDIAEGYSVSREKKESFPLTVTSAQKNPTAFYLCASSIAGQGASPLHFGNGTRLTVT.

DNA for the CDR3: TGTGCCAGCTACAGCGGACAGGGCTATGGCTACACCTTC. Translation gives CASYSGQGYGYTF. The chain has TRBV2 and TRBJ1-2; 8 bases are shared with TRBD1. This CDR3 has 13 residues. Germline CDR1 reads SNHLY; CDR2 reads FYNNEI. Germline trimming cut 8 bases from V and 4 bases from J; bases unmatched to any gene: 6.

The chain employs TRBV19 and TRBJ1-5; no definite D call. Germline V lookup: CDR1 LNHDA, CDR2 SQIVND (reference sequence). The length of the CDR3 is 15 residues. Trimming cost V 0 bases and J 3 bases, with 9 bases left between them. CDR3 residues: CASSIEQSLNQPQHF. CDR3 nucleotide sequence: TGTGCCAGTAGTATAGAACAGTCCCTCAATCAGCCCCAGCATTTT. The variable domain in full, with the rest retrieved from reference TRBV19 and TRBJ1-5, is DGGITQSPKYLFRKEGQNVTLSCEQNLNHDAMYWYRQDPGQGLRLIYYSQIVNDFQKGDIAEGYSVSREKKESFPLTVTSAQKNPTAFYLCASSIEQSLNQPQHFGDGTRLSIL.

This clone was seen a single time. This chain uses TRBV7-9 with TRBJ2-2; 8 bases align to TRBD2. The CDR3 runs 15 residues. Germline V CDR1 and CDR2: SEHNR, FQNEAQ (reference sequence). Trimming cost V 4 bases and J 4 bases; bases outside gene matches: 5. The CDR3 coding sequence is TGTGCCAGCAGCTACCCCGGGGGGGTCACCGGGGAGCTGTTTTTT. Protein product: CASSYPGGVTGELFF.

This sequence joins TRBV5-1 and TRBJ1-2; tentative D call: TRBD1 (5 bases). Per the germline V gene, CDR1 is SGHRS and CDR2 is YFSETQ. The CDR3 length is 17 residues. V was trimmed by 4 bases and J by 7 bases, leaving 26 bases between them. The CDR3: CASSPEWGGGTRSGYTF. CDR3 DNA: TGCGCCAGCAGCCCTGAGTGGGGCGGAGGGACGAGGAGTGGCTACACCTTC.

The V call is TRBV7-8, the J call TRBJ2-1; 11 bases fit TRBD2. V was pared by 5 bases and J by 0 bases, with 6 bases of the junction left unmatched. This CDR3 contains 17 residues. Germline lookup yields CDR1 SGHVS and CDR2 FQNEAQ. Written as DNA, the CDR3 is TGTGCCAGCAGCCTTAGCGGGGGGGCCCCCTCCTACAATGAGCAGTTCTTC. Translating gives CASSLSGGAPSYNEQFF.

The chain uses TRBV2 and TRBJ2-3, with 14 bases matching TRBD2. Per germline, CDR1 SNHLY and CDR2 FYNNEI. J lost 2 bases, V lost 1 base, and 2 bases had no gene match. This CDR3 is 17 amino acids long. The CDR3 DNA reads TGTGCCAGCAGTGAAGGGACTAGCGGGGGGCACACAGATACGCAGTATTTT. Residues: CASSEGTSGGHTDTQYF.

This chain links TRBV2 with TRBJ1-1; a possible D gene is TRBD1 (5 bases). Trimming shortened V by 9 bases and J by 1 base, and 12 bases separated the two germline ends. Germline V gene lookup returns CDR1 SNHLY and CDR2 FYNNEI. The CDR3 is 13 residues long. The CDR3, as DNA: TGTGCCAGTCAAAATACAGGGAACACTGAAGCTTTCTTT. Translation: CASQNTGNTEAFF.

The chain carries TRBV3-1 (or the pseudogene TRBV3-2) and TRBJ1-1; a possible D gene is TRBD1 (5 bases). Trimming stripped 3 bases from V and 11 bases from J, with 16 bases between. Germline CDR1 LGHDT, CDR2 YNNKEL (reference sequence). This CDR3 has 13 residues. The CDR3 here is CASSQLPQESAFF. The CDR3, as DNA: TGTGCCAGCAGCCAGTTACCACAGGAGTCTGCTTTCTTT.

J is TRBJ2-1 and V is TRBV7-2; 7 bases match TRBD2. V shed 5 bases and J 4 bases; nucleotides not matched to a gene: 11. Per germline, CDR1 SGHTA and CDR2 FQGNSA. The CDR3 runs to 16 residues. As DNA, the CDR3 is TGTGCCAGCAGCAACGGGGGGAGTCGGGGTTACAATGAGCAGTTCTTC. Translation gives CASSNGGSRGYNEQFF.

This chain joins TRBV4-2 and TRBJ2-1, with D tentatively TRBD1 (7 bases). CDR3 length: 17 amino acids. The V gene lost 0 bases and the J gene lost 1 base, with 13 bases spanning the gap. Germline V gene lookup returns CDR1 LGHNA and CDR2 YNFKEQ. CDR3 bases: TGTGCCAGCAGCCAAGATGGGTCAGGGGGGTCCTACAATGAGCAGTTCTTC. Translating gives CASSQDGSGGSYNEQFF.

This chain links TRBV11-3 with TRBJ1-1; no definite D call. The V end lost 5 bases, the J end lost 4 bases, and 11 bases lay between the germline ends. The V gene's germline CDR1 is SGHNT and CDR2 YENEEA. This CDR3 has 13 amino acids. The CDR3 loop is CASSPTVGTEAFF. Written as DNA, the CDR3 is TGTGCCAGCAGCCCAACAGTGGGCACTGAAGCTTTCTTT.

DNA of the CDR3: TGTGCCAGCAGGTTTATCGGGACAGGGTCCCATGAGCAGTTCTTC. Encoded protein: CASRFIGTGSHEQFF. The chain joins TRBV27 to TRBJ2-1; 9 bases match TRBD1. CDR1 MNHEY and CDR2 SMNVEV come from the germline V gene (reference sequence). J lost 8 bases, V lost 6 bases, and 11 bases had no gene match. CDR3 length: 15 amino acids.

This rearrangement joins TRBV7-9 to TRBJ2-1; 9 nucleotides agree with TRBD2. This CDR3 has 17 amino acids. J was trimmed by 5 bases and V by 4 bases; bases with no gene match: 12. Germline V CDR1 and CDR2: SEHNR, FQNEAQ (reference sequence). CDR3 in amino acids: CASSSPYGTSFHNEQFF. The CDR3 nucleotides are TGTGCCAGCAGCTCTCCTTATGGGACTAGCTTCCACAATGAGCAGTTCTTC.

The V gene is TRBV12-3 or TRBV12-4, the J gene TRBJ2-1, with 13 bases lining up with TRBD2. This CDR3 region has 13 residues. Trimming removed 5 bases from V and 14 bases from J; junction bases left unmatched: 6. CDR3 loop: CASSITSGGAEFF. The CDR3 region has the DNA TGTGCCAGCAGTATTACTAGCGGGGGGGCGGAGTTCTTC.

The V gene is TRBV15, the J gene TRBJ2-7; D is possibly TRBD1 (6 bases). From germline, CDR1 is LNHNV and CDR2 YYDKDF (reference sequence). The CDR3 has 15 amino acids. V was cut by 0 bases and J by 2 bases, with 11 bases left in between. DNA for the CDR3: TGTGCCACCAGCAGAGATACAGGGTTCGCCTACGAGCAGTACTTC. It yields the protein CATSRDTGFAYEQYF.

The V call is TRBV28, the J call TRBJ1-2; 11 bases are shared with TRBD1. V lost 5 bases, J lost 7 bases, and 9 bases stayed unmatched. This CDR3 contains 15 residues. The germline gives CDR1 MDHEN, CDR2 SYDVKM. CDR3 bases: TGTGCCAGCAGTAGCCCCCGGGACAGGGGGTTTGGCTACACCTTC. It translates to CASSSPRDRGFGYTF.

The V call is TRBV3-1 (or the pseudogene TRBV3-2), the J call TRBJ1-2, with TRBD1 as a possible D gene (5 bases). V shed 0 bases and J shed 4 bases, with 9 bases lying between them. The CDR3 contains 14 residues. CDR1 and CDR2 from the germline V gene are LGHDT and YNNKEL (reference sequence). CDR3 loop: CASSQDWGLYGYTF. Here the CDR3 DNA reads TGTGCCAGCAGCCAAGATTGGGGACTCTATGGCTACACCTTC.

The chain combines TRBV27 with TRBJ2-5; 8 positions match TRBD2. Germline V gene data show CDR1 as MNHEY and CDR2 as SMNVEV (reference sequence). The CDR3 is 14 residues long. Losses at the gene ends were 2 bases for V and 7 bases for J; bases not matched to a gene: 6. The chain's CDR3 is CASSLRGLVATQYF. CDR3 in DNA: TGTGCCAGCAGTTTACGGGGACTAGTGGCGACCCAGTACTTC.

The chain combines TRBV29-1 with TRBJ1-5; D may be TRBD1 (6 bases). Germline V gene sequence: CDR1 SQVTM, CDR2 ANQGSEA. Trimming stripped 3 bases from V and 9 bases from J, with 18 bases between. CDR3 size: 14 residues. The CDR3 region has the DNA TGCAGCGTTGAGGAGGCAGGGGAAACGCGGCCCCAGCATTTT. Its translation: CSVEEAGETRPQHF.